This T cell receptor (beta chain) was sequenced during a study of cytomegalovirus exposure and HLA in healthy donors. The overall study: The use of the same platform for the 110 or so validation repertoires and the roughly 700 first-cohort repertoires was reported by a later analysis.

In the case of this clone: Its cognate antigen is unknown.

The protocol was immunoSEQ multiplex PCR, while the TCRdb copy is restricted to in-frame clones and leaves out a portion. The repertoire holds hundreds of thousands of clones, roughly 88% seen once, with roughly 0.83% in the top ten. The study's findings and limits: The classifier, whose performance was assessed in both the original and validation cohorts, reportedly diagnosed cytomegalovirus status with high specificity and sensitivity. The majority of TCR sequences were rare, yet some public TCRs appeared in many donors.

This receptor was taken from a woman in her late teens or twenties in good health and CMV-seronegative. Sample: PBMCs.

CDR3 sequence: CASSFSRALYGYTF. In nucleotides, the CDR3 is TGTGCCAGCAGTTTCTCCAGGGCCCTCTATGGCTACACCTTC. V and J are TRBV28 and TRBJ1-2, with D possibly being TRBD1 (5 bases). Germline V gene lookup returns CDR1 MDHEN and CDR2 SYDVKM. CDR3 length: 14 residues. V lost 3 bases and J 4 bases, leaving 12 bases between the germline ends.